These T cell receptor beta chains were read from a single sample in a study of Ad26.COV2.S vaccination and SARS-CoV-2 variants. Profiled with immunoSEQ multiplex PCR; TCRdb holds only in-frame clones, not every one. This repertoire shows about 440,000 clones, around 90% found once; its top ten account for under 4.5%. The material was peripheral blood, obtained in a trial of Ad26.COV2.S vaccine versus placebo. Receptor source: a person between 18 and 59 years old who received the Ad26.COV2.S COVID-19 vaccine or a placebo. Both conserved end residues are part of each CDR3. A D gene is named only where the DNA matches it firmly. The listing skips clone size in some rows; elsewhere it reads once, few, many or a size class.

.	.	TRBV25-1	TRBJ2-7	TGTGCCAGCAGGGCGGGGCAGGAGCAGTACTTC	CASRAGQEQYF
.	.	TRBV2	TRBJ2-3	TGTGCCAGCCTAATCGGGAGCACAGATACGCAGTATTTT	CASLIGSTDTQYF
TRBD1	few	TRBV6-2/TRBV6-3	TRBJ2-7	TGTGCCAGCAGTTATTACGGACAGGGGGCAAAAAGGGAGCAGTACTTC	CASSYYGQGAKREQYF
TRBD1	.	TRBV5-6	TRBJ1-1	TGTGCCAGCAGCCGGGACAGTTCCCGATGGGACACTGAAGCTTTCTTT	CASSRDSSRWDTEAFF
.	.	TRBV7-9	TRBJ2-3	TGTGCCAGCAGCTTACGGGAGTGGAGAGATACGCAGTATTTT	CASSLREWRDTQYF
TRBD2	.	TRBV27	TRBJ2-5	TGTGCCAGCAGTTTGACCGGGACTAGCGGGAGGTTGAAGACGGAGACCCAGTACTTC	CASSLTGTSGRLKTETQYF
TRBD2	.	TRBV28	TRBJ2-7	TGTGCCAGCAGTTTAGGCGGGAGGAGCTACGAGCAGTACTTC	CASSLGGRSYEQYF
.	.	TRBV27	TRBJ2-7	TGTGCCAGCAGTCCAAAGGGACGCTACTACGAGCAGTACTTC	CASSPKGRYYEQYF
.	.	TRBV7-2	TRBJ2-7	TGTGCCAGCAGCTTAGGCGGGAACGGCCCTTACGAGCAGTACTTC	CASSLGGNGPYEQYF
.	.	TRBV5-4	TRBJ2-7	TGTGCCAGCAGCTTGGTTGGCTACGAGCAGTACTTC	CASSLVGYEQYF
.	once	TRBV6-2/TRBV6-3	TRBJ2-6	TGTGCCAGCAGTCTGACGCACTCTGGGGCCAACGTCCTGACTTTC	CASSLTHSGANVLTF
.	.	TRBV7-9	TRBJ1-4	TGTGCCAGCAGCCTGGGGGGGACTAATGAAAAACTGTTTTTT	CASSLGGTNEKLFF
.	.	TRBV29-1	TRBJ1-2	TGCAGCGCCGTGGGGGACGGCTACACCTTC	CSAVGDGYTF
TRBD2	.	TRBV18	TRBJ2-1	TGTGCCAGCTCACCTAGTAGCGGGAGTAGGGATGAGCAGTTCTTC	CASSPSSGSRDEQFF
.	.	TRBV6-1	TRBJ1-6	TGTGCCAGCAGTGAAAGGGGCCATAAAGGCAGTTCACCCCTCCACTTT	CASSERGHKGSSPLHF
.	.	TRBV2	TRBJ2-2	TGTGCCAGCAGTGGTCCGGGACTCCAACGGGACACCGGGGAGCTGTTTTTT	CASSGPGLQRDTGELFF
.	.	TRBV6-2/TRBV6-3	TRBJ1-5	TGTGCCAGCAGTTCCACAACAAGCAATCAGCCCCAGCATTTT	CASSSTTSNQPQHF
.	.	TRBV28	TRBJ1-1	TGTGCCAGCAGTACCACCGGGGCGCCTGCTTTCTTT	CASSTTGAPAFF
TRBD2	once	TRBV7-8	TRBJ2-3	TGTGCCAGCAGCTTAGGGAGGGGACTACGCACAGATACGCAGTATTTT	CASSLGRGLRTDTQYF
.	.	TRBV24-1	TRBJ2-3	TGTGCCACCAGTGACCCGGAACTCTATACGCAGTATTTT	CATSDPELYTQYF
.	.	TRBV11-2	TRBJ1-1	TGTGCCAGCACCAGGACATCCTTCGGAGCCACTGAAGCTTTCTTT	CASTRTSFGATEAFF
.	.	TRBV7-8	TRBJ2-7	TGTGCCAGCAGCTTCGTGGGGACCCCCTACGAGCAGTACTTC	CASSFVGTPYEQYF
.	few	TRBV9	TRBJ2-1	TGTGCCAGCAGCGCCGCCTCTACGCTGTTCTTC	CASSAASTLFF
TRBD1	.	TRBV5-1	TRBJ2-5	TGCGCCAGCAGCCTTGGGACAGGGGGCGCGGAGACCCAGTACTTC	CASSLGTGGAETQYF
.	.	TRBV27	TRBJ2-2	TGTGCCAGCAGAAGTACTGCCCTTCGCGGGGAGCTGTTTTTT	CASRSTALRGELFF
TRBD1	.	TRBV27	TRBJ1-1	TGTGCCAGCAGGCCGGGACAGAGGAACACTGAAGCTTTCTTT	CASRPGQRNTEAFF